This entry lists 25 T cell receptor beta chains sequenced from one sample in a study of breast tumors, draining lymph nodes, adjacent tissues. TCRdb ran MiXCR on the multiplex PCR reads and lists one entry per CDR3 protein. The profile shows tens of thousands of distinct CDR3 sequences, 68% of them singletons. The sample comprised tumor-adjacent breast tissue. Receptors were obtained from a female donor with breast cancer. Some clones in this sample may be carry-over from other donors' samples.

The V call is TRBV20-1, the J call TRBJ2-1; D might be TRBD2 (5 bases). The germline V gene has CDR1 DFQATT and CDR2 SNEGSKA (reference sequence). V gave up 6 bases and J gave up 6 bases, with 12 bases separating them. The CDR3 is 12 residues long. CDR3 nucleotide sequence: TGCAGTGCCCAAACTAGAATCAATGAGCAGTTCTTC. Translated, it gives CSAQTRINEQFF.

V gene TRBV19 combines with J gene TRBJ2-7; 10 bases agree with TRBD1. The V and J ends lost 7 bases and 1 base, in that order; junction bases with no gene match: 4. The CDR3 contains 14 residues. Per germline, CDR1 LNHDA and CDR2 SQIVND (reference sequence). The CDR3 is CASMGGQGSYEQYF. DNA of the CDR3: TGTGCCAGTATGGGGGGACAGGGGTCCTACGAGCAGTACTTC.

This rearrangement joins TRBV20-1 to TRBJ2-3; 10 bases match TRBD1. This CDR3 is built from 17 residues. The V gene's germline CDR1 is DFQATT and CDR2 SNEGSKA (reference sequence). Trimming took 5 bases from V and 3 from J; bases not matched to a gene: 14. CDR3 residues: CSAPPGQGSVMTDTQYF. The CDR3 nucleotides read TGCAGTGCTCCCCCGGGACAGGGGAGTGTTATGACAGATACGCAGTATTTT.

The CDR3 loop reads CASSYRTSGRTYNEQFF. The CDR3 nucleotides are TGTGCCAGCAGCTACCGGACTAGCGGGAGAACCTACAATGAGCAGTTCTTC. V is TRBV11-2 and J is TRBJ2-1, with TRBD2 identical over 13 bases. The V gene end was trimmed by 4 bases and the J gene end by 2 bases; junction bases not matched to a gene: 5. Germline V gene data show CDR1 as SGHAT and CDR2 as FQNNGV. The CDR3 is 17 amino acids.

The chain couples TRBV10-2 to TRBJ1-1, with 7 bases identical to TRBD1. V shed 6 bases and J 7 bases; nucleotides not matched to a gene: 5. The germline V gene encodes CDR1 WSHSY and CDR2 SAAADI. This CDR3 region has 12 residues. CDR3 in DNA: TGCGCCAGCAGGGACAGGCTCGATGAAGCTTTCTTT. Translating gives CASRDRLDEAFF.

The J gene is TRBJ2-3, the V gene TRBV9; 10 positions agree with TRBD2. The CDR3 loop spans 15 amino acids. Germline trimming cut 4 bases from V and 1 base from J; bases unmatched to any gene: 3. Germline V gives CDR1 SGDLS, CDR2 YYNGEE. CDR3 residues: CASSIGTSGTDTQYF. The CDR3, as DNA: TGTGCCAGCAGCATCGGGACTAGCGGCACAGATACGCAGTATTTT.

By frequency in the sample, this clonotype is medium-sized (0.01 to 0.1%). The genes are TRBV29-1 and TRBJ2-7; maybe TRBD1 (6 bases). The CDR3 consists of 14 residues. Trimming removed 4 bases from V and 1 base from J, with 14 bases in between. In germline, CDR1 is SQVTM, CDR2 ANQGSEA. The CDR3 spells CSVVFQGTSYEQYF. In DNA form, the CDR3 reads TGCAGCGTTGTTTTCCAGGGGACGTCCTACGAGCAGTACTTC.

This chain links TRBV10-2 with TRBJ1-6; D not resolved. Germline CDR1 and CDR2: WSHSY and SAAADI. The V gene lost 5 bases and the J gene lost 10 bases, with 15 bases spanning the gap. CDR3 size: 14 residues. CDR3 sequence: CASSYSSESSPLHF. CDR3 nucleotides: TGCGCCAGCAGTTACTCCTCAGAGTCATCACCCCTCCACTTT.

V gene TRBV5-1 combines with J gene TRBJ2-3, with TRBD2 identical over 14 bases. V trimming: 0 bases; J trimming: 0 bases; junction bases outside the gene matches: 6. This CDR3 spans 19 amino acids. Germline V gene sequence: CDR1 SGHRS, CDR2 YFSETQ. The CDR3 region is CASSLAGTSGRASTDTQYF. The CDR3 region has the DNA TGCGCCAGCAGCTTGGCAGGGACTAGCGGGAGAGCCAGCACAGATACGCAGTATTTT.

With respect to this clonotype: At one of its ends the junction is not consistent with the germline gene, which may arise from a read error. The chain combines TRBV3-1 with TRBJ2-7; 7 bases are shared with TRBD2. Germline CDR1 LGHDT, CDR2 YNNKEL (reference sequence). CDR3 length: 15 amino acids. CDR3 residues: CAGSQDWAGAYEQYF. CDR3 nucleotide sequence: TGTGCCGGCAGCCAAGATTGGGCGGGGGCCTACGAGCAGTACTTC.

CDR3 region: CASKSGSNTDTQYF. The CDR3, as DNA: TGTGCCAGTAAAAGCGGGAGTAACACAGATACGCAGTATTTT. This chain links TRBV19 with TRBJ2-3, with 8 bases that match TRBD2. There are 14 residues in the CDR3. The ends lost 7 bases at V and 2 bases at J; junction bases unmatched: 5. Germline CDR1 and CDR2: LNHDA and SQIVND (reference sequence).

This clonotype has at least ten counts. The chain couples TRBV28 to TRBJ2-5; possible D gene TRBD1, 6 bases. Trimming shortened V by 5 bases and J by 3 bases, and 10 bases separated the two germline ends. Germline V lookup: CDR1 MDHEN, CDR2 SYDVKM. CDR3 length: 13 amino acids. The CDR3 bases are TGTGCCAGCAGTACCGGACAGAAAGAGACCCAGTACTTC. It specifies CASSTGQKETQYF. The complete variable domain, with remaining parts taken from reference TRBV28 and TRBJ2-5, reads DVKVTQSSRYLVKRTGEKVFLECVQDMDHENMFWYRQDPGLGLRLIYFSYDVKMKEKGDIPEGYSVSREKKERFSLILESASTNQTSMYLCASSTGQKETQYFGPGTRLLVL.

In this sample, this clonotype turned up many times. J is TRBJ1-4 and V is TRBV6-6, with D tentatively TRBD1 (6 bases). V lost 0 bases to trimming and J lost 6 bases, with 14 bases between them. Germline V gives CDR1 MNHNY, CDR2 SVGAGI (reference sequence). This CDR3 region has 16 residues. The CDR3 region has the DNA TGTGCCAGCAGTTACTCGGGGGCAGGGAAACATGAAAAACTGTTTTTT. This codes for CASSYSGAGKHEKLFF.

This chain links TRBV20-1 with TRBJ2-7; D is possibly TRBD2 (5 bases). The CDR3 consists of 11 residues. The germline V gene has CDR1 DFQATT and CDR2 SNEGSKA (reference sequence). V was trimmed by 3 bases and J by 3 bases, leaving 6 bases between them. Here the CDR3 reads CSASGNYEQYF. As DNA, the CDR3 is TGCAGTGCTAGCGGGAACTACGAGCAGTACTTC.

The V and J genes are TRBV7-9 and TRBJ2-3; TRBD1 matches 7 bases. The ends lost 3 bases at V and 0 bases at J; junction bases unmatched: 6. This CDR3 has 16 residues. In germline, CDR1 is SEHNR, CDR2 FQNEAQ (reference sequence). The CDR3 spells CASSLTRTGSTDTQYF. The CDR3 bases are TGTGCCAGCAGCTTGACCAGGACAGGCAGCACAGATACGCAGTATTTT.

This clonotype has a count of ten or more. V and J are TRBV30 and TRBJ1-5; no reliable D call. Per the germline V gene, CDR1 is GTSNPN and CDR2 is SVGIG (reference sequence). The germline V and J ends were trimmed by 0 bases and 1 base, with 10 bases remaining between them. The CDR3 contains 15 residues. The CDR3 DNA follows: TGTGCCTGGAGTGTACCCGGCGGGAGCAATCAGCCCCAGCATTTT. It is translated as CAWSVPGGSNQPQHF.

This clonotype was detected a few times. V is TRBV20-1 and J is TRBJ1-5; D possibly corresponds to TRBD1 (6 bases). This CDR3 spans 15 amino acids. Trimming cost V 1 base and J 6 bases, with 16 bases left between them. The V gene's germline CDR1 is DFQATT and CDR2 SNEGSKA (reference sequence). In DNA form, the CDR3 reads TGCAGTGCTAGAGTCCCCGGGGGGGCAAGTCAGCCCCAGCATTTT. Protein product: CSARVPGGASQPQHF.

The DNA of the CDR3 is TGTGCCAGTAGTATAGTCCTAGCGGGGTCCTACGAGCAGTACTTC. Translation gives CASSIVLAGSYEQYF. The rearrangement uses TRBV19 and TRBJ2-7; 9 nucleotides align to TRBD2. Germline V gene lookup returns CDR1 LNHDA and CDR2 SQIVND (reference sequence). This CDR3 is built from 15 residues. V was pared by 1 base and J by 1 base, with 2 bases of the junction left unmatched.

The CDR3, as DNA: TGTGCCAGCACCGACCGGGACAGAAACACAGATACGCAGTATTTT. Amino acids: CASTDRDRNTDTQYF. The gene calls are TRBV6-1 and TRBJ2-3; 7 nucleotides line up with TRBD1. Per germline, CDR1 MNHNS and CDR2 SASEGT. CDR3 length equals 15 residues. The V segment lost 7 bases and the J segment 2 bases; nucleotides outside the gene matches: 9.

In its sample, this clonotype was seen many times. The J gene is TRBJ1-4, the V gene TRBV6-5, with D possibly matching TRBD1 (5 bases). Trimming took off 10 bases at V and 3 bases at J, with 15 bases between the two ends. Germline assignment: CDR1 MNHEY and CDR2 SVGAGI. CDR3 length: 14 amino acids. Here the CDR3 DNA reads TGTGCCACCCGGGGGGGACCCCCTAATGAAAAACTGTTTTTT. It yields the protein CATRGGPPNEKLFF.

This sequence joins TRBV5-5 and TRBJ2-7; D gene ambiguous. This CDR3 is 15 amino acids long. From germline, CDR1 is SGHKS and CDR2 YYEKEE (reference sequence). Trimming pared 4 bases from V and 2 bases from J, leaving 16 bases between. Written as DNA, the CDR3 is TGTGCCAGCAGCCGCCAGGTCGGCACCACCTACGAGCAGTACTTC. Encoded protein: CASSRQVGTTYEQYF.

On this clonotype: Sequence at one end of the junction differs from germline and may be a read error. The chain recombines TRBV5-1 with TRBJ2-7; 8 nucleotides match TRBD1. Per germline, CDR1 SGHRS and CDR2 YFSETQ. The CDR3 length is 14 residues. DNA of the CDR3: TGCGTCAGCAGCTTCGGGACAGGTCCGTACGAGCAGTACTTC. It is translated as CVSSFGTGPYEQYF. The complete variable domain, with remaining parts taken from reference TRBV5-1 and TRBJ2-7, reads KAGVTQTPRYLIKTRGQQVTLSCSPISGHRSVSWYQQTPGQGLQFLFEYFSETQRNKGNFPGRFSGRQFSNSRSEMNVSTLELGDSALYLCVSSFGTGPYEQYFGPGTRLTVT.

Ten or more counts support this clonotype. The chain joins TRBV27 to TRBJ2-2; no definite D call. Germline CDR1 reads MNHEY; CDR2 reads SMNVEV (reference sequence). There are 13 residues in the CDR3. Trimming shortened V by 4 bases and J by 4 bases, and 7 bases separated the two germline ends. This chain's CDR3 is CASSSTPTGELFF. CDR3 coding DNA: TGTGCCAGCAGTTCCACACCCACCGGGGAGCTGTTTTTT.

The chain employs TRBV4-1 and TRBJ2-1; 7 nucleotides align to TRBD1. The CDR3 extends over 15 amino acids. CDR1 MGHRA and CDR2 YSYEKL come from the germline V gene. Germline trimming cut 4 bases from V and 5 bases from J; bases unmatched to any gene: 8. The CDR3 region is CASSPWTGTDNEQFF. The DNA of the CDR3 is TGCGCCAGCAGCCCCTGGACAGGCACAGACAATGAGCAGTTCTTC.

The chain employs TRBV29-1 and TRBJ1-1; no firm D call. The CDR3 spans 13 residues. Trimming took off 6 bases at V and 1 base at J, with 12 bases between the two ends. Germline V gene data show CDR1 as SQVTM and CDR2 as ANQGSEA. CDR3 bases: TGCAGCGTGGCCCTAGCACAGAACACTGAAGCTTTCTTT. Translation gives CSVALAQNTEAFF.